This TCR beta chain originates from a study of blood T cell repertoires in COVID-19. Study context: The United States, Italy and Spain provided the acute and convalescent COVID-19 samples. T cells, B-cell-depleted T cells, or PBMCs provided the cDNA or gDNA that served as material.

Per the study methods: Cell counts per sample came from amplifying reference gene primers. Method: immunoSEQ multiplex PCR; TCRdb's copy keeps in-frame clones and lacks some. V, J and clone size are taken as reported in that table, and D and trimming were inferred from the DNA itself. The profile covers 150,000 to 200,000 clones, with about 89% appearing a single time and around 3.5% taken by the ten largest. The CDR3 has 15 amino acids. Germline V gene sequence: CDR1 MNHEY, CDR2 SVGAGI. V lost 5 bases to trimming and J lost 3 bases; unmatched junction nucleotides: 8. This TCR was recovered from a man aged 65 to 79 with acute or convalescent COVID-19. The chain uses TRBV6-5 and TRBJ1-2, with TRBD1 matching over 8 bases. The sequenced material came from peripheral blood. CDR3 loop: CASSPTGGKDYGYTF. The DNA for the CDR3 is TGTGCCAGCAGTCCAACAGGGGGTAAAGACTATGGCTACACCTTC.